The T cell receptor (beta chain) described here comes from a study of control samples from healthy donors and cancer patients. Measured with immunoSEQ multiplex PCR; TCRdb has only the in-frame clones, and not every one. The table lists around 150,000 clones, roughly 95% of them singletons. The CDR3 has 12 amino acids. The germline CDR1 and CDR2 sequences are SEHNR and FQNEAQ (reference sequence). V was clipped by 5 bases and J by 13 bases, with 12 bases between them. This TCR was recovered from a woman in her 30s in good health. The genes are TRBV7-9 and TRBJ1-6; the D gene is possibly TRBD1 (5 bases). Sequencing was performed on blood. The CDR3 reads CASSISRGPLHF. The CDR3 nucleotides read TGTGCCAGCAGCATCTCAAGGGGTCCCCTCCACTTT.